The 30 T cell receptor beta chains below were found in one sample sequenced in a study of radiotherapy plus CTLA-4 blockade in lung cancer. Measured with immunoSEQ multiplex PCR; TCRdb has only the in-frame clones, and not every one. Of fewer than 90,000 clones in the sample, under 85% were seen once. Material: peripheral blood, obtained from a patient treated with radiotherapy plus ipilimumab. Receptors originate from a human donor with non-small cell lung cancer who had stable disease on radiotherapy plus ipilimumab.

This sequence joins TRBV5-1 and TRBJ2-2; 8 nucleotides match TRBD1. Germline CDR1 SGHRS, CDR2 YFSETQ. Trimming at V came to 4 bases and at J to 1 base, leaving 3 bases not matched to a gene. The CDR3 is made up of 15 amino acids. Here the CDR3 reads CASSPGGMNTGELFF. Here the CDR3 DNA reads TGCGCCAGCAGCCCAGGGGGCATGAACACCGGGGAGCTGTTTTTT.

This clone was seen a single time. The CDR3 sequence is CSVVFRGREVGNEQFF. The CDR3 DNA reads TGCAGCGTTGTGTTCCGCGGGAGGGAGGTTGGCAATGAGCAGTTCTTC. J is TRBJ2-1 and V is TRBV29-1; 9 nucleotides match TRBD2. The V and J ends lost 4 bases and 6 bases, in that order; junction bases with no gene match: 13. The germline V gene encodes CDR1 SQVTM and CDR2 ANQGSEA. The CDR3 sequence is 16 residues long.

The V and J genes are TRBV28 and TRBJ1-2, with TRBD1 as a possible D gene (6 bases). The CDR3 runs to 13 residues. Germline V lookup: CDR1 MDHEN, CDR2 SYDVKM. Between the trimmed V and J ends, which lost 7 bases and 4 bases, there was a span of 13 bases. CDR3 in amino acids: CASNLRGGYGYTF. The CDR3 DNA is TGTGCCAGCAACCTACGAGGGGGCTATGGCTACACCTTC.

This clone was recorded only once. The chain recombines TRBV5-1 with TRBJ1-5, with a possible D match to TRBD1 (6 bases). V was pared by 8 bases and J by 4 bases, with 16 bases between. This CDR3 contains 14 residues. Germline lookup yields CDR1 SGHRS and CDR2 YFSETQ. CDR3 nucleotides: TGCGCCAGTGACAAACAGGGTAGGAATCAGCCCCAGCATTTT. It specifies CASDKQGRNQPQHF.

The chain uses TRBV6-6 and TRBJ2-7; D call uncertain. The germline V gene has CDR1 MNHNY and CDR2 SVGAGI (reference sequence). The ends were cut back, 2 bases at V and 2 bases at J, with 16 bases in the middle. The CDR3 extends over 16 amino acids. The CDR3 DNA is TGTGCCAGCAGTTACCGGGTTGCGAGTATCCCCTACGAGCAGTACTTC. Its protein product is CASSYRVASIPYEQYF.

J is TRBJ2-7 and V is TRBV10-1; no reliable D call. This CDR3 comprises 15 residues. The V and J ends lost 4 bases and 2 bases respectively, with 15 bases between them. From germline, CDR1 is WNHNN and CDR2 SYGVQD (reference sequence). The CDR3 DNA sequence: TGCGCCAGCAGTGGGGAATTCCGAGATACCTACGAGCAGTACTTC. This codes for CASSGEFRDTYEQYF.

The chain uses TRBV7-8 and TRBJ2-3, with D unresolved. Trimming took 5 bases from V and 6 from J, leaving 18 bases between them. The CDR3 covers 15 residues. Germline V gives CDR1 SGHVS, CDR2 FQNEAQ. The DNA of the CDR3 is TGTGCCAGCAGCAAAAGCCTGGTGATGGGGGATACGCAGTATTTT. Its translation is CASSKSLVMGDTQYF.

The chain has TRBV19 and TRBJ2-1; a possible D gene is TRBD2 (5 bases). V lost 5 bases to trimming and J lost 8 bases, with 7 bases between them. Germline V lookup: CDR1 LNHDA, CDR2 SQIVND (reference sequence). This CDR3 is 11 amino acids long. The CDR3: CASSPGDEQFF. The CDR3 region has the DNA TGTGCCAGTAGTCCCGGGGATGAGCAGTTCTTC. Looking up the rest from reference TRBV19 and TRBJ2-1 gives the full variable domain: DGGITQSPKYLFRKEGQNVTLSCEQNLNHDAMYWYRQDPGQGLRLIYYSQIVNDFQKGDIAEGYSVSREKKESFPLTVTSAQKNPTAFYLCASSPGDEQFFGPGTRLTVL.

The chain links TRBV6-4 to TRBJ1-2; D is unclear. Trimming took 10 bases from V and 5 from J, leaving 14 bases between them. Germline V CDR1 and CDR2: MRHNA, SNTAGT. The CDR3 has 12 amino acids. The CDR3 loop reads CATSAGAYGYTF. The DNA for the CDR3 is TGTGCCACCTCCGCAGGAGCATATGGCTACACCTTC.

J is TRBJ2-7 and V is TRBV2; perhaps TRBD2 as D (5 bases). CDR1 and CDR2 (germline): SNHLY, FYNNEI. The CDR3 is 15 amino acids. Trimming removed 2 bases from V and 7 bases from J, with 18 bases in between. This CDR3 reads CASSEWVTRRGEQYF. Here the CDR3 DNA reads TGTGCCAGCAGTGAATGGGTGACTCGCCGGGGTGAGCAGTACTTC.

CDR3 protein: CAWSVGDNSPLHF. The CDR3, as DNA: TGTGCCTGGAGTGTAGGGGATAATTCACCCCTCCACTTT. The chain carries TRBV30 and TRBJ1-6; D may be TRBD1 (5 bases). Germline CDR1 is GTSNPN and CDR2 is SVGIG (reference sequence). CDR3 length: 13 amino acids. V was shortened by 0 bases and J by 5 bases, with 5 bases between the two germline ends.

J is TRBJ2-2 and V is TRBV5-1, with 8 bases fitting TRBD2. The trim removed 0 bases at V and 5 bases at J, leaving 3 bases unmatched. The CDR3 has 15 amino acids. Germline CDR1 SGHRS, CDR2 YFSETQ. The CDR3 spells CASSLEAGVTGELFF. The CDR3 region has the DNA TGCGCCAGCAGCTTGGAAGCGGGAGTTACCGGGGAGCTGTTTTTT.

The V and J genes are TRBV2 and TRBJ2-7; tentative D call: TRBD1 (5 bases). CDR3 length equals 15 residues. The V and J ends lost 2 bases and 0 bases respectively, with 11 bases between them. From germline, CDR1 is SNHLY and CDR2 FYNNEI. The CDR3: CASSERGLTSYEQYF. DNA of the CDR3: TGTGCCAGCAGTGAAAGGGGCCTTACCTCCTACGAGCAGTACTTC.

The chain is built from TRBV27 and TRBJ2-5; 7 bases line up with TRBD2. The germline gives CDR1 MNHEY, CDR2 SMNVEV (reference sequence). Trimming cost V 4 bases and J 1 base; bases outside gene matches: 12. The CDR3 consists of 17 residues. CDR3 in amino acids: CASSSSQQAGVQETQYF. The CDR3, as DNA: TGTGCCAGCAGTTCCTCCCAACAGGCGGGGGTCCAAGAGACCCAGTACTTC.

This chain joins TRBV19 and TRBJ1-6; perhaps TRBD1 as D (6 bases). Germline V gene lookup returns CDR1 LNHDA and CDR2 SQIVND (reference sequence). The CDR3 sequence is 14 residues long. Trimming took off 3 bases at V and 7 bases at J, with 10 bases between the two ends. The CDR3 sequence is CASSIQGPNSPLHF. CDR3 DNA: TGTGCCAGTAGTATCCAGGGGCCCAATTCACCCCTCCACTTT.

The CDR3 bases are TGTGCCAGCAGCTTCTATCCGGGACCAAACTACGAGCAGTACTTC. This encodes CASSFYPGPNYEQYF. This chain connects TRBV7-3 to TRBJ2-7; D may be TRBD1 or TRBD2 (5 bases each). The CDR3 runs to 15 residues. Germline V gene sequence: CDR1 SGHTA, CDR2 FQGTGA. Trimming shortened V by 3 bases and J by 3 bases, and 15 bases separated the two germline ends.

The chain links TRBV6-6 to TRBJ1-1; the D gene is possibly TRBD1 (5 bases). Germline-derived CDR1 and CDR2 are MNHNY and SVGAGI (reference sequence). The CDR3 extends over 13 amino acids. Trimming shortened V by 2 bases and J by 10 bases, and 14 bases separated the two germline ends. In DNA form, the CDR3 reads TGTGCCAGCAGTTACCCGAAAGACAGTGGAGCTTTCTTT. Translating gives CASSYPKDSGAFF.

The CDR3 DNA follows: TGTGCCAGCAGCTCTAGAGTTTACAATGAGCAGTTCTTC. Translation: CASSSRVYNEQFF. J is TRBJ2-1 and V is TRBV7-2; D not certain. The CDR3 loop spans 13 amino acids. V lost 4 bases, J lost 4 bases, and 8 bases lay in between. The germline V gene encodes CDR1 SGHTA and CDR2 FQGNSA.

This clone was observed a few times. The chain joins TRBV7-2 to TRBJ1-2, with 7 bases matching TRBD1. Germline trimming cut 4 bases from V and 8 bases from J; bases unmatched to any gene: 13. The CDR3 is made up of 15 amino acids. The germline gives CDR1 SGHTA, CDR2 FQGNSA. CDR3 nucleotide sequence: TGTGCCAGCAGCTCAACCCAGGGGGGGGCGCGGGGCTACACCTTC. Translation gives CASSSTQGGARGYTF. The full variable domain, rest sourced from reference TRBV7-2 and TRBJ1-2, is GAGVSQSPSNKVTEKGKDVELRCDPISGHTALYWYRQSLGQGLEFLIYFQGNSAPDKSGLPSDRFSAERTGGSVSTLTIQRTQQEDSAVYLCASSSTQGGARGYTFGSGTRLTVV.

This clone was seen only a few times. The chain links TRBV6-5 to TRBJ1-2; TRBD1 is a possible D gene (5 bases). The CDR3 contains 14 residues. Germline CDR1 MNHEY, CDR2 SVGAGI. V lost 7 bases and J lost 6, with 18 bases in between. CDR3 loop: CASTRGGGIDGYTF. CDR3 nucleotides: TGTGCCAGCACGCGCGGGGGGGGAATCGATGGCTACACCTTC.

The chain joins TRBV6-9 to TRBJ1-2; D perhaps matches TRBD1 (6 bases). The V gene's germline CDR1 is MNHGY and CDR2 SVAAGI. The CDR3 has 13 amino acids. Trimming removed 6 bases at V and 4 bases at J, with 12 bases between. CDR3 amino acids: CASRADRFYGYTF. CDR3 coding DNA: TGTGCCAGCAGGGCCGACAGGTTCTATGGCTACACCTTC.

The table lists this clone with a few counts. At one end, the junction sequence differs from germline, possibly due to a read error. The chain combines TRBV6-1 with TRBJ2-7; 7 bases line up with TRBD1. In germline, CDR1 is MNHNS, CDR2 SASEGT. The CDR3 is made up of 13 amino acids. The CDR3 is CASSDGTAGVVNF. The CDR3 coding sequence is TGTGCCAGCAGCGATGGGACAGCTGGGGTTGTGAACTTC.

This clone appeared a single time. The chain has TRBV2 and TRBJ2-7, with 13 bases matching TRBD2. Germline trimming cut 9 bases from V and 2 bases from J; bases unmatched to any gene: 4. The CDR3 is 14 amino acids. Germline loops: CDR1 SNHLY, CDR2 FYNNEI. CDR3 protein: CARAGTSGTYEQYF. The CDR3 nucleotides read TGTGCCAGGGCCGGGACTAGCGGGACCTACGAGCAGTACTTC.

V gene TRBV5-8 combines with J gene TRBJ2-5; D gene unclear. The CDR3 has 15 amino acids. The V gene's germline CDR1 is SGHTS and CDR2 YDEGEE. V gave up 1 base and J gave up 4 bases, with 14 bases separating them. This chain's CDR3 is CASSLQAAATETQYF. CDR3 bases: TGTGCCAGCAGCTTGCAGGCGGCCGCCACAGAGACCCAGTACTTC.

V is TRBV18 and J is TRBJ2-7, with 11 nucleotides matching TRBD1. This CDR3 is 16 amino acids long. Losses at the gene ends were 3 bases for V and 2 bases for J; bases not matched to a gene: 6. CDR1 is KGHSH and CDR2 is LQKENI in the germline V gene. CDR3 residues: CASSPGGTGGTYEQYF. Here the CDR3 DNA reads TGTGCCAGCTCACCTGGCGGGACAGGGGGAACCTACGAGCAGTACTTC.

This rearrangement joins TRBV7-8 to TRBJ1-6, with TRBD1 matching over 8 bases. CDR3 size: 14 residues. CDR1 and CDR2 from the germline V gene are SGHVS and FQNEAQ. The trim removed 5 bases at V and 8 bases at J, leaving 5 bases unmatched. The CDR3 sequence is CASSRTGRDSPLHF. CDR3 coding DNA: TGTGCCAGCAGCAGGACAGGGCGGGATTCACCCCTCCACTTT.

The gene calls are TRBV11-3 and TRBJ2-1; the match to TRBD1 covers 10 bases. This CDR3 contains 16 residues. Germline trimming cut 4 bases from V and 5 bases from J; bases unmatched to any gene: 8. Per the germline V gene, CDR1 is SGHNT and CDR2 is YENEEA. Written as DNA, the CDR3 is TGTGCCAGCAGCTCCAACCGGGACAGGGGAAACAATGAGCAGTTCTTC. Residues: CASSSNRDRGNNEQFF.

This clone was detected only a few times. This rearrangement joins TRBV10-3 to TRBJ1-6; the D is unclear. V was shortened by 9 bases and J by 7 bases, with 13 bases between the two germline ends. Germline V gene lookup returns CDR1 ENHRY and CDR2 SYGVKD. The CDR3 is 13 residues long. CDR3 sequence: CAINPGVNSPLHF. The CDR3 DNA is TGTGCCATAAACCCGGGCGTAAATTCACCCCTCCACTTT.

This rearrangement joins TRBV30 to TRBJ1-1; D unclear. CDR3 size: 13 residues. The germline V and J ends were trimmed by 4 bases and 2 bases, with 11 bases remaining between them. Germline V gives CDR1 GTSNPN, CDR2 SVGIG (reference sequence). The CDR3 region is CAWTVSFNTEAFF. CDR3 nucleotides: TGTGCCTGGACGGTCAGCTTTAACACTGAAGCTTTCTTT. Together with reference TRBV30 and TRBJ1-1, the CDR3 gives the full variable domain: SQTIHQWPATLVQPVGSPLSLECTVEGTSNPNLYWYRQAAGRGLQLLFYSVGIGQISSEVPQNLSASRPQDRQFILSSKKLLLSDSGFYLCAWTVSFNTEAFFGQGTRLTVV.

This clone was counted only a few times. The J gene is TRBJ1-5, the V gene TRBV28, with a weak D call TRBD1 (6 bases). CDR3 length: 17 residues. The germline V gene encodes CDR1 MDHEN and CDR2 SYDVKM. V lost 5 bases and J lost 4, with 21 bases in between. CDR3 nucleotides: TGTGCCAGCAGTGGGTTGGGGGGCGCTGCAGGGAATCAGCCCCAGCATTTT. Its protein product is CASSGLGGAAGNQPQHF.